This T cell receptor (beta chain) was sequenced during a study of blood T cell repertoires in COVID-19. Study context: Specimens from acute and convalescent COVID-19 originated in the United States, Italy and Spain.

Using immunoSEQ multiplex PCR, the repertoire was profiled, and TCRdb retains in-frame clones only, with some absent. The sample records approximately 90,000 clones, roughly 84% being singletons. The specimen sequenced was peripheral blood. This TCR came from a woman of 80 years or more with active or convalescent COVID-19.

CDR3 nucleotide sequence: TGCGCCAGCAGCCAAGGGGTCCGGGACAAGGGATCAGGCGGCTACACCTTC. Amino acid sequence: CASSQGVRDKGSGGYTF. The J gene is TRBJ1-2, the V gene TRBV4-1, with a tentative D call TRBD1 (6 bases). The germline V and J ends were trimmed by 1 base and 8 bases, with 23 bases remaining between them. This CDR3 contains 17 residues. The germline gives CDR1 MGHRA, CDR2 YSYEKL.